The 19 T cell receptor beta chains below all came from one sample that was sequenced in a study of PD-1 blockade in classical Hodgkin lymphoma. The assay was immunoSEQ multiplex PCR, and TCRdb's table has in-frame clones only and misses some. The repertoire holds some 52,000 clones, with around 86% as singletons. The time point is: cycle 4 day 1 (C4D1), after more than five weeks of nivolumab. Brentuximab vedotin exposure varied, and every patient relapsed after autologous stem cell transplantation. Here the sequenced sample was peripheral blood mononuclear cells (PBMCs), taken before the fourth cycle of nivolumab. The receptors stem from a human donor with classical Hodgkin lymphoma.

This clone turned up a few times. The CDR3 sequence is CASSVASGNYEQYF. CDR3 bases: TGTGCCAGCAGTGTGGCTAGCGGGAACTACGAGCAGTACTTC. This chain uses TRBV2 with TRBJ2-7; TRBD2 matches 9 bases. The germline V gene encodes CDR1 SNHLY and CDR2 FYNNEI. CDR3 length equals 14 residues. V trimming: 4 bases; J trimming: 3 bases; junction bases outside the gene matches: 4. Based on the CDR3 plus reference TRBV2 and TRBJ2-7, the full variable domain is EPEVTQTPSHQVTQMGQEVILRCVPISNHLYFYWYRQILGQKVEFLVSFYNNEISEKSEIFDDQFSVERPDGSNFTLKIRSTKLEDSAMYFCASSVASGNYEQYFGPGTRLTVT.

The chain recombines TRBV29-1 with TRBJ1-2; D not certain. The CDR3 length is 12 residues. Trimming removed 1 base at V and 7 bases at J, with 10 bases between. Germline assignment: CDR1 SQVTM and CDR2 ANQGSEA. CDR3 DNA: TGCAGCGTTGAAGTTGGGCGAAGTGGCTACACCTTC. As protein: CSVEVGRSGYTF. The variable domain in full, with the rest retrieved from reference TRBV29-1 and TRBJ1-2, is SAVISQKPSRDICQRGTSLTIQCQVDSQVTMMFWYRQQPGQSLTLIATANQGSEATYESGFVIDKFPISRPNLTFSTLTVSNMSPEDSSIYLCSVEVGRSGYTFGSGTRLTVV.

The rearrangement uses TRBV5-6 and TRBJ2-5; D is possibly TRBD1 or TRBD2 (6 bases each). Per the germline V gene, CDR1 is SGHDT and CDR2 is YYEEEE. The CDR3 runs 14 residues. V was pared by 2 bases and J by 5 bases, with 13 bases between. The CDR3 region has the DNA TGTGCCAGCAGCTTAGGGGGGACGGATGAGACCCAGTACTTC. Its protein is CASSLGGTDETQYF.

This sequence joins TRBV19 and TRBJ1-5; the D gene is possibly TRBD1 (6 bases). V lost 0 bases, J lost 7 bases, and 19 bases lay in between. The CDR3 extends over 17 amino acids. Looked up from germline, CDR1 is LNHDA and CDR2 is SQIVND (reference sequence). The CDR3 nucleotides read TGTGCCAGTAGTATAGATCGGGGAGGGGGAATAGGACAGCCCCAGCATTTT. This translates into CASSIDRGGGIGQPQHF. The full variable domain, rest sourced from reference TRBV19 and TRBJ1-5, is DGGITQSPKYLFRKEGQNVTLSCEQNLNHDAMYWYRQDPGQGLRLIYYSQIVNDFQKGDIAEGYSVSREKKESFPLTVTSAQKNPTAFYLCASSIDRGGGIGQPQHFGDGTRLSIL.

This clone was observed a single time. The rearrangement uses TRBV19 and TRBJ2-7; D not resolved. Germline V gene data show CDR1 as LNHDA and CDR2 as SQIVND (reference sequence). V lost 3 bases and J 6 bases, leaving 6 bases between the germline ends. This CDR3 is built from 11 residues. The CDR3 DNA sequence: TGTGCCAGTAGTATTGACCGCGAGCAGTACTTC. It encodes CASSIDREQYF.

The chain combines TRBV7-8 with TRBJ2-1; D perhaps matches TRBD2 (7 bases). Trimming stripped 3 bases from V and 7 bases from J, with 13 bases between. This CDR3 comprises 14 residues. Germline loops: CDR1 SGHVS, CDR2 FQNEAQ. CDR3 amino acids: CASSFAGASNEQFF. In DNA form, the CDR3 reads TGTGCCAGCAGCTTCGCGGGGGCATCGAATGAGCAGTTCTTC.

The V call is TRBV19, the J call TRBJ1-5; D is undetermined. The V gene lost 1 base and the J gene lost 0 bases, with 4 bases spanning the gap. This CDR3 contains 14 residues. CDR1 is LNHDA and CDR2 is SQIVND in the germline V gene (reference sequence). The CDR3: CASSIVASNQPQHF. The CDR3 DNA is TGTGCCAGTAGTATAGTAGCTAGCAATCAGCCCCAGCATTTT.

This chain uses TRBV27 with TRBJ2-1, with D tentatively TRBD1 (5 bases). V was trimmed by 7 bases and J by 0 bases, leaving 10 bases between them. Germline CDR1 and CDR2: MNHEY and SMNVEV (reference sequence). The CDR3 is 14 amino acids. CDR3 residues: CASNIRGSYNEQFF. CDR3 nucleotides: TGTGCCAGCAATATAAGGGGCTCCTACAATGAGCAGTTCTTC.

The chain is built from TRBV29-1 and TRBJ1-2; no clear D. Germline-derived CDR1 and CDR2 are SQVTM and ANQGSEA. This CDR3 has 12 amino acids. V lost 5 bases and J 3 bases, leaving 10 bases between the germline ends. This chain's CDR3 is CSVTSPDYGYTF. CDR3 coding DNA: TGCAGCGTTACAAGTCCTGACTATGGCTACACCTTC.

CDR3 bases: TGTGCCACCAGCAGAGATCGGTTAGGCGAAAAACTGTTTTTT. Its protein product is CATSRDRLGEKLFF. V is TRBV15 and J is TRBJ1-4; D gene unclear. There are 14 residues in the CDR3. Per germline, CDR1 LNHNV and CDR2 YYDKDF (reference sequence). V shed 0 bases and J shed 8 bases, with 10 bases lying between them. Full variable domain (missing parts from reference TRBV15 and TRBJ1-4): DAMVIQNPRYQVTQFGKPVTLSCSQTLNHNVMYWYQQKSSQAPKLLFHYYDKDFNNEADTPDNFQSRRPNTSFCFLDIRSPGLGDTAMYLCATSRDRLGEKLFFGSGTQLSVL.

This clone was seen a single time. J is TRBJ1-1 and V is TRBV9; D not resolved. Germline V lookup: CDR1 SGDLS, CDR2 YYNGEE. There are 14 residues in the CDR3. The V end lost 0 bases, the J end lost 0 bases, and 6 bases lay between the germline ends. In DNA, the CDR3 is TGTGCCAGCAGCGTAGGCCCGCTGAACACTGAAGCTTTCTTT. It is translated as CASSVGPLNTEAFF.

This chain joins TRBV6-6 and TRBJ2-2, with D perhaps TRBD1 (6 bases). The CDR3 has 16 residues. Germline V gene lookup returns CDR1 MNHNY and CDR2 SVGAGI (reference sequence). V was clipped by 5 bases and J by 3 bases, with 16 bases between them. The DNA of the CDR3 is TGTGCCAGCAGTCATATGCTGGACAGCCACACCGGGGAGCTGTTTTTT. This encodes CASSHMLDSHTGELFF.

The chain carries TRBV27 and TRBJ2-7; maybe TRBD2 (6 bases). Trimming stripped 0 bases from V and 5 bases from J, with 8 bases between. Germline assignment: CDR1 MNHEY and CDR2 SMNVEV (reference sequence). This CDR3 region has 13 residues. In DNA form, the CDR3 reads TGTGCCAGCAGTTTATCGGGGAGGCACGAGCAGTACTTC. Translation: CASSLSGRHEQYF.

The J gene is TRBJ1-1, the V gene TRBV7-2; no firm D call. Germline CDR1 SGHTA, CDR2 FQGNSA. CDR3 length: 14 amino acids. Trimming removed 2 bases at V and 3 bases at J, with 10 bases between. The CDR3 bases are TGTGCCAGCAGCTTATCTCACATGGACACTGAAGCTTTCTTT. Translation gives CASSLSHMDTEAFF. The entire variable domain, with the rest obtained from reference TRBV7-2 and TRBJ1-1, is as follows: GAGVSQSPSNKVTEKGKDVELRCDPISGHTALYWYRQSLGQGLEFLIYFQGNSAPDKSGLPSDRFSAERTGGSVSTLTIQRTQQEDSAVYLCASSLSHMDTEAFFGQGTRLTVV.

The chain links TRBV5-5 to TRBJ2-2; D is possibly TRBD2 (6 bases). Trimming removed 7 bases at V and 0 bases at J, with 7 bases between. Germline CDR1 is SGHKS and CDR2 is YYEKEE (reference sequence). This CDR3 is built from 13 residues. The CDR3 here is CASRGTNTGELFF. The CDR3 nucleotides are TGTGCCAGCCGGGGGACGAACACCGGGGAGCTGTTTTTT.

V and J are TRBV5-5 and TRBJ2-3; 8 bases agree with TRBD1. CDR3 length: 16 amino acids. Germline loops: CDR1 SGHKS, CDR2 YYEKEE (reference sequence). V lost 1 base and J lost 2; bases outside the gene matches: 6. The CDR3 coding sequence is TGTGCCAGCAGCTTGCAGGCAGGGGGCGCCACAGATACGCAGTATTTT. It specifies CASSLQAGGATDTQYF.

By sample share, this clone is medium-sized (0.01 to 0.1%). The chain combines TRBV6-5 with TRBJ2-4; a possible D gene is TRBD2 (5 bases). The ends were cut back, 4 bases at V and 6 bases at J, with 16 bases in the middle. Germline loops: CDR1 MNHEY, CDR2 SVGAGI. This CDR3 region has 15 residues. The CDR3 reads CASSSDPDYANIQYF. CDR3 DNA: TGTGCCAGCAGTTCCGACCCCGACTACGCAAACATTCAGTACTTC.

The rearrangement uses TRBV19 and TRBJ1-2; D gene unclear. The V gene's germline CDR1 is LNHDA and CDR2 SQIVND (reference sequence). The CDR3 spans 12 residues. With 6 bases removed from V and 7 bases from J, the gap between germline ends came to 12 bases. The DNA for the CDR3 is TGTGCCAGTAGCGACATCGGGGTTGGCTACACCTTC. Its translation is CASSDIGVGYTF.

This chain uses TRBV18 with TRBJ1-1; D gene unclear. Between the trimmed V and J ends, which lost 1 base and 4 bases, there was a span of 13 bases. Germline-derived CDR1 and CDR2 are KGHSH and LQKENI. CDR3 length: 15 residues. CDR3 residues: CASSPQEGVITEAFF. CDR3 nucleotide sequence: TGTGCCAGCTCACCACAGGAGGGAGTCATCACTGAAGCTTTCTTT.